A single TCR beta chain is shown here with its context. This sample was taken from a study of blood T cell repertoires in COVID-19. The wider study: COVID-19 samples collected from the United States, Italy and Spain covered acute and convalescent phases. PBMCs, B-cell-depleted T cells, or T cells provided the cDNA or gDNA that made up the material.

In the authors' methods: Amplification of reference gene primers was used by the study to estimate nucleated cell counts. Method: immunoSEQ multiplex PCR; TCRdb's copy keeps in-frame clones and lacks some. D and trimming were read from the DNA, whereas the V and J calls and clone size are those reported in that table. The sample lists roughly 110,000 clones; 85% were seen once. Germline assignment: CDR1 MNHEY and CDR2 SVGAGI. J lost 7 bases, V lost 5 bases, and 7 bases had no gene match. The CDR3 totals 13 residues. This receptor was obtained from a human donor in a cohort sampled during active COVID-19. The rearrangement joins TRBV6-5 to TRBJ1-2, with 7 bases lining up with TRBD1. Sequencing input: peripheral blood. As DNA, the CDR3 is TGTGCCAGCAGTAAAAGACAGGGCGCTGGCTACACCTTC. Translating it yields CASSKRQGAGYTF.